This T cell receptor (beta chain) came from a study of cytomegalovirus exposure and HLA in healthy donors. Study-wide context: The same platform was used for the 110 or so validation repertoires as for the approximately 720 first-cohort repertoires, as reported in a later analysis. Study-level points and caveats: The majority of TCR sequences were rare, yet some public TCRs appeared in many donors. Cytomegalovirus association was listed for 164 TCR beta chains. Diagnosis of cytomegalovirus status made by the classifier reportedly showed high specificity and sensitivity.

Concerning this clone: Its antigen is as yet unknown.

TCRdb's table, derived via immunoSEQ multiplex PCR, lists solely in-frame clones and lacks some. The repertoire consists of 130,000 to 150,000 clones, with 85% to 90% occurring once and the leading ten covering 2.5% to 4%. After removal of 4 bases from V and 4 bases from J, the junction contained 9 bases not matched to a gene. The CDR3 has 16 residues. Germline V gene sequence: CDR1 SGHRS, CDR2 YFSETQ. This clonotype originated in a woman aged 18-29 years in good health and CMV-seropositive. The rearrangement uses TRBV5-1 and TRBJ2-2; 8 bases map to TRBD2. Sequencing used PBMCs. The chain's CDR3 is CASSEVTSAGTGELFF. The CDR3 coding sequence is TGCGCCAGCAGCGAGGTGACTAGCGCTGGCACCGGGGAGCTGTTTTTT.